The rows below give T cell receptor beta chains drawn from one sample of a study of beta chain features in type 1 diabetes. Sequencing was performed with immunoSEQ multiplex PCR; in TCRdb, only in-frame clones are kept and a portion is missing. The repertoire holds 630,000 or so clones, with around 15% as singletons. The material sequenced was naive CD4+ T cells from blood. These receptors came from a man aged 18 to 35 with type 1 diabetes. Each CDR3 is given with its conserved first and last residue. The D gene is left open where the match is weak. The size field is filled for only some rows; it gives once, few, many or a size class.

TRBD2	few	TRBJ2-1	TRBV7-2	TGTGCCAGCAGCTTAGTTAGCGGGGGGGCCTTCTTC	CASSLVSGGAFF
.	few	TRBJ2-7	TRBV5-1	TGCGCCAGCAGCGCGGGACCGCTCTACGAGCAGTACTTC	CASSAGPLYEQYF
.	.	TRBJ2-3	TRBV10-3	TGTGCCACCACCTCTACGGGGAGATACACAGATACGCAGTATTTT	CATTSTGRYTDTQYF
.	.	TRBJ2-3	TRBV9	TGTGCCAGCAGCGTAGCGATAGGCACAGATACGCAGTATTTT	CASSVAIGTDTQYF
TRBD1	.	TRBJ1-1	TRBV30	TGTGCCTGGGGACAGGGAAGATCTGAAGCTTTCTTT	CAWGQGRSEAFF
.	few	TRBJ2-1	TRBV7-2	TGTGCCAGCAGTTTCGGGGCTGGCGATGAGCAGTTCTTC	CASSFGAGDEQFF
.	.	TRBJ2-1	TRBV19	TGTGCCAGTAGTGGACCTGGGGTGGGTGAGCAGTTCTTC	CASSGPGVGEQFF
.	.	TRBJ1-5	TRBV30	TGTGCCTGGAGTAGTCAGCATAGCAATCAGCCCCAGCATTTT	CAWSSQHSNQPQHF
.	few	TRBJ2-1	TRBV23-1	TGCGCCAGCCCGCGCGGAGCTCAGAGGACGAATGAGCAGTTCTTC	CASPRGAQRTNEQFF
TRBD1	few	TRBJ1-3	TRBV12-5	TGTGCTAGTGGCCCGGACAGGGGAGACACCATATATTTT	CASGPDRGDTIYF
.	few	TRBJ1-5	TRBV28	TGTGCCAGCAGTTTACAGTCGGGGGGCAATCAGCCCCAGCATTTT	CASSLQSGGNQPQHF
.	few	TRBJ1-6	TRBV7-2	TGTGCCAGCACCCTGGGTTCGGGGGGCAATTCACCCCTCCACTTT	CASTLGSGGNSPLHF
TRBD1	few	TRBJ1-2	TRBV30	TGTGCCTGGAGTCGCCACGGGATCCCCGGGACAGGGACTGGCTACACCTTC	CAWSRHGIPGTGTGYTF
.	few	TRBJ1-1	TRBV28	TGTGCCAGCAGTTTAGGGCCGGACACTGAAGCTTTCTTT	CASSLGPDTEAFF
TRBD1	.	TRBJ1-3	TRBV10-3	TGTGCCATCGGGACAGGATTAGGTTACTCTGGAAACACCATATATTTT	CAIGTGLGYSGNTIYF
TRBD1	few	TRBJ1-2	TRBV9	TGTGCCAGCAGCGAGAGGACAGGGGCTAACTATGGCTACACCTTC	CASSERTGANYGYTF
.	few	TRBJ2-5	TRBV7-2	TGTGCCAGCAGCTTAGGGCAGGGTTCCCCTTACTTC	CASSLGQGSPYF
TRBD2	.	TRBJ2-3	TRBV30	TGTGCCCATTCCTGGGCTAGCGGGATCCCAGATACGCAGTATTTT	CAHSWASGIPDTQYF
.	few	TRBJ2-5	TRBV6-8	TGTGCCAGCACCGGCTGGGGGGCGGGAGAGACCCAGTACTTC	CASTGWGAGETQYF
TRBD1	few	TRBJ1-1	TRBV13	TGTGCCAGCAGCAGACAGGGTATGAACACTGAAGCTTTCTTT	CASSRQGMNTEAFF
TRBD2	few	TRBJ2-3	TRBV19	TGTGCCAGTCAGGGACTAACCACAGATACGCAGTATTTT	CASQGLTTDTQYF
.	.	TRBJ2-2	TRBV11-2	TGTGCCAGCAGCTTTAGCAGGGGCGACACCGGGGAGCTGTTTTTT	CASSFSRGDTGELFF
.	few	TRBJ2-2	TRBV7-3	TGTGCCAGCAGCTCTATCCCCGGGCCGAGGGACGCCGGGGAGCTGTTTTTT	CASSSIPGPRDAGELFF
.	.	TRBJ2-5	TRBV7-3	TGTGCCAGCAGCCCTGGGCCGGGGGAGACCCAGTACTTC	CASSPGPGETQYF